A single sample is the source of the 20 T cell receptor beta chains below, sequenced in a study of cytomegalovirus exposure and HLA in healthy donors. The PCR ran on 60 Vbeta and 13 Jbeta primers. Sequencing used immunoSEQ multiplex PCR; TCRdb keeps in-frame clones, though not all of them. There are 130,000 or so clones in the sample; approximately 82% occur only once, and less than 2% lies in the top ten. Input material: PBMCs. Source of these receptors: a middle-aged woman in good health and CMV-seronegative.

The rearrangement uses TRBV7-2 and TRBJ1-2; TRBD1 might be the D (5 bases). Trimming pared 5 bases from V and 5 bases from J, leaving 12 bases between. The CDR3 covers 13 residues. Germline V gene data show CDR1 as SGHTA and CDR2 as FQGNSA. This chain's CDR3 is CASSGRVAYGYTF. In DNA, the CDR3 is TGTGCCAGCAGCGGCAGGGTTGCGTATGGCTACACCTTC.

The chain employs TRBV6-5 and TRBJ2-7; D perhaps matches TRBD2 (6 bases). The CDR3 sequence is 14 residues long. CDR1 and CDR2 from the germline V gene are MNHEY and SVGAGI. V was trimmed by 0 bases and J by 3 bases, leaving 9 bases between them. CDR3 DNA sequence: TGTGCCAGCAGTTACTCGGAGGGGTACTACGAGCAGTACTTC. The encoded protein is CASSYSEGYYEQYF.

The chain carries TRBV27 and TRBJ1-1; possible D gene TRBD1, 6 bases. The CDR3 loop spans 14 amino acids. Looked up from germline, CDR1 is MNHEY and CDR2 is SMNVEV (reference sequence). The V end was cut by 8 bases, the J end by 3 bases, with 16 bases between. Here the CDR3 reads CASGDRSGYTEAFF. The CDR3 DNA sequence: TGTGCCAGCGGCGACAGGTCCGGCTACACTGAAGCTTTCTTT.

The chain employs TRBV5-1 and TRBJ2-7; TRBD1 matches 7 bases. This CDR3 contains 15 residues. V lost 4 bases to trimming and J lost 4 bases; unmatched junction nucleotides: 11. CDR1 is SGHRS and CDR2 is YFSETQ in the germline V gene. The CDR3 nucleotides are TGCGCCAGCAGCGCACTCGCCGGGACAGAATACGAGCAGTACTTC. Translated, it gives CASSALAGTEYEQYF.

The chain's CDR3 is CASSPGMGSGNTIYF. The CDR3 DNA follows: TGCGCCAGCAGCCCGGGGATGGGCTCTGGAAACACCATATATTTT. The chain recombines TRBV4-3 with TRBJ1-3; D gene uncertain. Trimming shortened V by 4 bases and J by 0 bases, and 10 bases separated the two germline ends. The CDR3 sequence is 15 residues long. Germline V CDR1 and CDR2: LGHNA, YSLEER.

J is TRBJ2-7 and V is TRBV19; perhaps TRBD1 as D (6 bases). Germline V CDR1 and CDR2: LNHDA, SQIVND (reference sequence). Trimming took 8 bases from V and 4 from J, leaving 15 bases between them. The CDR3 sequence is 13 residues long. CDR3 sequence reads: CASQQGRGYEQYF. CDR3 nucleotide sequence: TGTGCCAGTCAACAGGGACGGGGATACGAGCAGTACTTC.

This clone was picked up one time. J is TRBJ2-6 and V is TRBV5-4, with a weak D call TRBD2 (6 bases). CDR3 length equals 18 residues. V shed 4 bases and J shed 0 bases, with 17 bases lying between them. Germline V gives CDR1 SGHNT, CDR2 YYREEE (reference sequence). The CDR3 bases are TGTGCCAGCAGCCCAGGAGGGGTACACGTCTCTGGGGCCAACGTCCTGACTTTC. Translated: CASSPGGVHVSGANVLTF.

The chain combines TRBV28 with TRBJ2-7; the D gene is possibly TRBD2 (5 bases). The CDR3 covers 12 residues. Germline V lookup: CDR1 MDHEN, CDR2 SYDVKM. The V gene lost 5 bases and the J gene lost 4 bases, with 9 bases spanning the gap. Here the CDR3 reads CASSPRGYEQYF. Here the CDR3 DNA reads TGTGCCAGCAGTCCGCGAGGGTACGAGCAGTACTTC.

The chain couples TRBV7-6 to TRBJ2-7; D perhaps matches TRBD2 (5 bases). The V gene's germline CDR1 is SGHVS and CDR2 FNYEAQ. Between the trimmed V and J ends, which lost 5 bases and 3 bases, there was a span of 20 bases. This CDR3 contains 16 residues. The CDR3 nucleotides are TGTGCCAGCAGCACCTTGGAGGAGGAGTCCGACTACGAGCAGTACTTC. Encoded protein: CASSTLEEESDYEQYF.

J is TRBJ2-2 and V is TRBV28, with TRBD2 matching 10 bases. There are 15 residues in the CDR3. V shed 6 bases, J shed 5 bases, and the junction held 6 bases outside the gene matches. Germline-derived CDR1 and CDR2 are MDHEN and SYDVKM. The CDR3 protein is CASRASGSGTGELFF. The CDR3 nucleotides read TGTGCCAGCAGAGCTAGCGGGAGTGGAACCGGGGAGCTGTTTTTT.

V usage is TRBV21-1 and J usage is TRBJ2-7; the table's D gene call, TRBD1, was not cross checked with the DNA. TRBV21-1 is labeled a pseudogene. This CDR3 contains 15 residues. The CDR3 is CASSKPDRGPYEQYF. CDR3 bases: TGTGCCAGCAGCAAACCCGACAGGGGCCCTTACGAGCAGTACTTC.

The CDR3 spells CASSPRTSGITDTQYF. Here the CDR3 DNA reads TGCGCCAGCAGCCCCCGGACTAGCGGTATAACAGATACGCAGTATTTT. V gene TRBV5-1 combines with J gene TRBJ2-3; 10 bases agree with TRBD2. The length of the CDR3 is 16 residues. The ends lost 4 bases at V and 3 bases at J; junction bases unmatched: 8. Germline CDR1 SGHRS, CDR2 YFSETQ.

The rearrangement links TRBV29-1 to TRBJ2-1; possible D gene TRBD2, 6 bases. V lost 5 bases to trimming and J lost 3 bases, with 14 bases between them. The germline V gene encodes CDR1 SQVTM and CDR2 ANQGSEA. The length of the CDR3 is 14 residues. CDR3 nucleotides: TGCAGCGTTCGTGTACTAGCCATCTACAATGAGCAGTTCTTC. Amino acid sequence: CSVRVLAIYNEQFF.

This rearrangement joins TRBV30 to TRBJ1-1, with D maybe TRBD1 (6 bases). Trimming removed 4 bases from V and 5 bases from J, with 11 bases in between. Germline V gives CDR1 GTSNPN, CDR2 SVGIG (reference sequence). This CDR3 contains 12 residues. This CDR3 reads CAWTGEWTEAFF. CDR3 nucleotide sequence: TGTGCCTGGACAGGGGAGTGGACTGAAGCTTTCTTT.

The chain recombines TRBV7-2 with TRBJ1-5, with unresolved D. V lost 1 base to trimming and J lost 5 bases, with 6 bases between them. The CDR3 covers 13 residues. Germline values: CDR1 SGHTA, CDR2 FQGNSA. The CDR3 nucleotides read TGTGCCAGCAGCTTAGGGGGAGATCAGCCCCAGCATTTT. This encodes CASSLGGDQPQHF.

The chain employs TRBV28 and TRBJ2-3; 8 positions match TRBD2. This CDR3 is 15 amino acids long. J gave up 4 bases and V 4 bases, and 7 bases lay outside the gene matches. Germline CDR1 and CDR2: MDHEN and SYDVKM. The CDR3 loop is CASSYGLAQADTQYF. Here the CDR3 DNA reads TGTGCCAGCAGTTACGGACTAGCCCAGGCAGATACGCAGTATTTT. The complete variable domain, with remaining parts taken from reference TRBV28 and TRBJ2-3, reads DVKVTQSSRYLVKRTGEKVFLECVQDMDHENMFWYRQDPGLGLRLIYFSYDVKMKEKGDIPEGYSVSREKKERFSLILESASTNQTSMYLCASSYGLAQADTQYFGPGTRLTVL.

The rearrangement joins TRBV18 to TRBJ2-1, with 9 bases identical to TRBD2. CDR1 KGHSH and CDR2 LQKENI come from the germline V gene. Germline trimming cut 3 bases from V and 5 bases from J; bases unmatched to any gene: 5. CDR3 size: 15 residues. CDR3: CASSPIAGVNNEQFF. The CDR3 DNA reads TGTGCCAGCTCACCTATAGCGGGAGTTAACAATGAGCAGTTCTTC.

The table lists this clone with a count of one. This chain links TRBV5-6 with TRBJ1-2, with 10 bases identical to TRBD1. Germline lookup yields CDR1 SGHDT and CDR2 YYEEEE. The CDR3 contains 13 residues. With V trimmed by 4 bases and J by 5 bases, 2 bases remained unmatched. DNA for the CDR3: TGTGCCAGCAGCCCGGACAGGGGGTATGGCTACACCTTC. As protein: CASSPDRGYGYTF.

The CDR3 protein is CASGFGGNTEAFF. Written as DNA, the CDR3 is TGTGCTAGTGGTTTCGGAGGGAACACTGAAGCTTTCTTT. This rearrangement joins TRBV12-5 to TRBJ1-1; D gene ambiguous. Per germline, CDR1 LGHNT and CDR2 FRNRAP. The CDR3 length is 13 residues. Trimming removed 3 bases from V and 1 base from J, with 6 bases in between.

This clone was found once. This rearrangement joins TRBV21-1 to TRBJ2-7; TRBD1, as called in the table, went unchecked against the DNA. TRBV21-1 is a recognized pseudogene. The CDR3 totals 13 residues. In nucleotides, the CDR3 is TGTGCCAGCAACAGGGTTTGTCCCTACGAGCAGTACTTC. Translating gives CASNRVCPYEQYF.